The present entry profiles one T cell receptor (beta chain) with its context. This record comes from a study of blood T cell repertoires in COVID-19. Study-wide background: PBMCs, B-cell-depleted T cells, or T cells provided the cDNA or gDNA that made up the material.

In the original workflow: Amplification from reference gene primers served as the basis for estimated nucleated cell counts. Profiling relied on immunoSEQ multiplex PCR, and the TCRdb table lists in-frame clones only, not all of them. Clonal size and the V and J genes are those of that table, whereas D and trimming came from the DNA. The sample records around 100,000 clones, approximately 78% being singletons. The ends lost 5 bases at V and 0 bases at J; junction bases unmatched: 8. The length of the CDR3 is 17 residues. The germline CDR1 and CDR2 sequences are MDHEN and SYDVKM. The specimen was peripheral blood. This chain joins TRBV28 and TRBJ1-3; 9 nucleotides match TRBD1. This TCR was sampled from an older man with acute or convalescent COVID-19. This CDR3 is CASSLGTGGLSGNTIYF. The CDR3 nucleotides are TGTGCCAGCAGTCTGGGCACAGGGGGCCTCTCTGGAAACACCATATATTTT.